A selection of T cell receptor beta chains follows, all from one sample in a study of blood T cells in healthy people across ages. TCRdb itself ran the 5' RACE reads through MiXCR, one entry per CDR3 protein. In the table there are 750,000 to 1,000,000 distinct CDR3 sequences, 29% of which are singletons. Another study also made use of these data, one on T cells of mothers and their children.

The specimen was blood. Receptors originate from a woman between 35 and 50 years old in good health. Both conserved end residues are part of each CDR3. The order of the fields is clone size, D gene, V gene, J gene, CDR3 protein, CDR3 DNA. The D gene is left open where the match is weak. The size of a clone is reported for some rows only, either as once, few or many, or as a class for expanded clones.

clone_size: few
d_call: TRBD1
v_call: TRBV12-3/TRBV12-4
j_call: TRBJ2-1
cdr3_aa: CASRTGTGVLRSYNEQFF
cdr3_nt: TGTGCCAGCAGAACCGGGACAGGCGTTCTTCGTTCCTACAATGAGCAGTTCTTC

clone_size: NA
d_call: TRBD2
v_call: TRBV15
j_call: TRBJ2-7
cdr3_aa: CATSRVGGAYERYF
cdr3_nt: TGTGCCACCAGCAGAGTCGGGGGGGCCTACGAGCGGTACTTC

clone_size: few
d_call: TRBD1
v_call: TRBV28
j_call: TRBJ2-5
cdr3_aa: CASSTLWDRQETQYF
cdr3_nt: TGTGCCAGCAGTACCCTATGGGACAGGCAAGAGACCCAGTACTTC

clone_size: many
d_call: NA
v_call: TRBV28
j_call: TRBJ1-6
cdr3_aa: CASRFGNSPLHF
cdr3_nt: TGTGCCAGCAGGTTTGGGAATTCACCCCTCCACTTT

clone_size: NA
d_call: TRBD2
v_call: TRBV7-2
j_call: TRBJ2-1
cdr3_aa: CASSSRGGRGARTEQFF
cdr3_nt: TGTGCCAGCAGCTCCCGGGGTGGGCGGGGGGCGAGGACGGAGCAGTTCTTC

clone_size: many
d_call: NA
v_call: TRBV4-1
j_call: TRBJ2-7
cdr3_aa: CASSPDYLSYEQYF
cdr3_nt: TGCGCCAGCAGCCCAGACTACCTCTCCTACGAGCAGTACTTC

clone_size: NA
d_call: TRBD2
v_call: TRBV5-5
j_call: TRBJ2-7
cdr3_aa: CASSSLAGGPNEQYF
cdr3_nt: TGTGCCAGCAGCAGCTTAGCGGGGGGGCCCAACGAGCAGTACTTC

clone_size: NA
d_call: NA
v_call: TRBV15
j_call: TRBJ2-7
cdr3_aa: CATSRGTTEQYF
cdr3_nt: TGTGCCACCAGCAGGGGTACAACCGAGCAGTACTTC

clone_size: few
d_call: TRBD2
v_call: TRBV6-2/TRBV6-3
j_call: TRBJ2-3
cdr3_aa: CASSYASGGSTDTQYF
cdr3_nt: TGTGCCAGCAGTTACGCTAGCGGGGGGTCCACAGATACGCAGTATTTT

clone_size: NA
d_call: NA
v_call: TRBV5-1
j_call: TRBJ1-1
cdr3_aa: CASSSPTDMNTEAFF
cdr3_nt: TGCGCCAGCAGCTCCCCGACAGACATGAACACTGAAGCTTTCTTT

clone_size: many
d_call: NA
v_call: TRBV9
j_call: TRBJ2-1
cdr3_aa: CASSSEGQLYNEQFF
cdr3_nt: TGTGCCAGCAGCTCTGAAGGGCAGTTATACAATGAGCAGTTCTTC

clone_size: many
d_call: NA
v_call: TRBV27
j_call: TRBJ2-7
cdr3_aa: CASNFLGSYEQYF
cdr3_nt: TGTGCCAGCAACTTTCTTGGCTCCTACGAGCAGTACTTC

clone_size: NA
d_call: TRBD2
v_call: TRBV9
j_call: TRBJ2-7
cdr3_aa: CASSVGVGLAVNEQYF
cdr3_nt: TGTGCCAGCAGCGTAGGGGTGGGACTAGCGGTCAACGAGCAGTACTTC

clone_size: NA
d_call: NA
v_call: TRBV28
j_call: TRBJ2-1
cdr3_aa: CASSSRPRGYNEQFF
cdr3_nt: TGTGCCAGCAGTTCACGGCCTCGGGGGTACAATGAGCAGTTCTTC

clone_size: NA
d_call: NA
v_call: TRBV4-1
j_call: TRBJ2-1
cdr3_aa: CASSQDLYGLYNEQFF
cdr3_nt: TGCGCCAGCAGCCAAGATCTTTACGGACTCTACAATGAGCAGTTCTTC

clone_size: NA
d_call: NA
v_call: TRBV28
j_call: TRBJ2-7
cdr3_aa: CASISLRGYEQYF
cdr3_nt: TGTGCCAGCATCTCGCTACGAGGCTACGAGCAGTACTTC

clone_size: NA
d_call: NA
v_call: TRBV20-1
j_call: TRBJ2-5
cdr3_aa: CSAGILKYQETQYF
cdr3_nt: TGCAGTGCTGGAATTTTGAAGTACCAAGAGACCCAGTACTTC

clone_size: NA
d_call: NA
v_call: TRBV7-3
j_call: TRBJ2-2
cdr3_aa: CASSSYSYTGELFF
cdr3_nt: TGTGCCAGCAGCTCCTACAGCTACACCGGGGAGCTGTTTTTT

clone_size: NA
d_call: NA
v_call: TRBV4-1
j_call: TRBJ1-1
cdr3_aa: CASAWTEGNTEAFF
cdr3_nt: TGCGCCAGCGCCTGGACAGAGGGGAACACTGAAGCTTTCTTT

clone_size: few
d_call: NA
v_call: TRBV15
j_call: TRBJ1-2
cdr3_aa: CATSRGTSNYGYTF
cdr3_nt: TGTGCCACCAGCAGAGGGACCTCTAACTATGGCTACACCTTC

clone_size: NA
d_call: NA
v_call: TRBV6-1
j_call: TRBJ1-2
cdr3_aa: CASTELYSGAYGYTF
cdr3_nt: TGTGCCAGCACCGAACTCTACTCGGGGGCATACGGCTACACCTTC

clone_size: NA
d_call: NA
v_call: TRBV25-1
j_call: TRBJ2-7
cdr3_aa: CACSEYAEQYF
cdr3_nt: TGTGCCTGCAGTGAATACGCCGAGCAGTACTTC

clone_size: few
d_call: NA
v_call: TRBV12-5
j_call: TRBJ2-1
cdr3_aa: CASGLVRRAAGNEQFF
cdr3_nt: TGTGCTAGTGGTTTGGTGCGTCGAGCGGCGGGAAATGAGCAGTTCTTC

clone_size: few
d_call: TRBD1
v_call: TRBV29-1
j_call: TRBJ2-7
cdr3_aa: CSVAQGGASYEQYF
cdr3_nt: TGCAGCGTTGCACAGGGGGGCGCCTCCTACGAGCAGTACTTC

clone_size: many
d_call: TRBD1
v_call: TRBV12-3/TRBV12-4
j_call: TRBJ1-4
cdr3_aa: CASSLQGATNEKLFF
cdr3_nt: TGTGCCAGCAGTCTACAGGGGGCAACTAATGAAAAACTGTTTTTT

clone_size: many
d_call: TRBD1
v_call: TRBV28
j_call: TRBJ2-4
cdr3_aa: CASSPTGLDKNIQYF
cdr3_nt: TGTGCCAGCAGTCCGACAGGGTTGGACAAAAACATTCAGTACTTC

clone_size: many
d_call: TRBD1
v_call: TRBV12-3/TRBV12-4
j_call: TRBJ1-2
cdr3_aa: CASSAGTAYGYTF
cdr3_nt: TGTGCCAGCAGTGCCGGGACAGCCTATGGCTACACCTTC

clone_size: NA
d_call: NA
v_call: TRBV4-3
j_call: TRBJ1-1
cdr3_aa: CASSHLQGMNTEAFF
cdr3_nt: TGCGCCAGCAGCCACTTACAGGGTATGAACACTGAAGCTTTCTTT

clone_size: NA
d_call: NA
v_call: TRBV29-1
j_call: TRBJ2-3
cdr3_aa: CSVALVQGTDTQYF
cdr3_nt: TGCAGCGTTGCTCTGGTCCAGGGGACAGATACGCAGTATTTT

clone_size: few
d_call: TRBD1
v_call: TRBV12-3/TRBV12-4
j_call: TRBJ2-5
cdr3_aa: CASSPGDRGGETQYF
cdr3_nt: TGTGCCAGCAGTCCGGGGGACAGGGGAGGGGAGACCCAGTACTTC

clone_size: many
d_call: TRBD2
v_call: TRBV12-3/TRBV12-4
j_call: TRBJ2-1
cdr3_aa: CASSPVAGRYNEQFF
cdr3_nt: TGTGCCAGCAGCCCCGTAGCGGGTCGCTACAATGAGCAGTTCTTC

clone_size: few
d_call: TRBD1
v_call: TRBV5-5
j_call: TRBJ1-5
cdr3_aa: CASSFRDRGLGNQPQHF
cdr3_nt: TGTGCCAGCAGCTTCCGGGACAGGGGGCTAGGCAATCAGCCCCAGCATTTT

clone_size: NA
d_call: TRBD1
v_call: TRBV28
j_call: TRBJ1-2
cdr3_aa: CASARDRVGYTF
cdr3_nt: TGTGCGAGCGCCCGGGACAGGGTCGGCTACACCTTC

clone_size: NA
d_call: NA
v_call: TRBV18
j_call: TRBJ1-1
cdr3_aa: CASSPQGKNTEAFF
cdr3_nt: TGTGCCAGCTCACCACAGGGGAAGAACACTGAAGCTTTCTTT

clone_size: NA
d_call: TRBD2
v_call: TRBV20-1
j_call: TRBJ2-1
cdr3_aa: CSASGTSGVGSYNEQFF
cdr3_nt: TGCAGTGCTTCCGGGACTAGCGGGGTAGGCTCCTACAATGAGCAGTTCTTC

clone_size: few
d_call: NA
v_call: TRBV12-3/TRBV12-4
j_call: TRBJ1-2
cdr3_aa: CAGRTPNYGYTF
cdr3_nt: TGTGCCGGCAGGACACCGAACTATGGCTACACCTTC

clone_size: few
d_call: NA
v_call: TRBV2
j_call: TRBJ2-7
cdr3_aa: CASTWGLTYEQYF
cdr3_nt: TGTGCCAGCACATGGGGGTTAACCTACGAGCAGTACTTC

clone_size: NA
d_call: NA
v_call: TRBV7-2
j_call: TRBJ2-3
cdr3_aa: CASNPHSDTQYF
cdr3_nt: TGTGCCAGCAACCCCCACTCAGATACGCAGTATTTT

clone_size: NA
d_call: NA
v_call: TRBV7-2
j_call: TRBJ1-6
cdr3_aa: CASRRDGSSYNSPLHF
cdr3_nt: TGTGCCAGCCGCCGGGACGGAAGCTCCTATAATTCACCCCTCCACTTT

clone_size: NA
d_call: TRBD1
v_call: TRBV28
j_call: TRBJ1-1
cdr3_aa: CASIPGQDVTEAFF
cdr3_nt: TGTGCCAGCATTCCCGGACAGGACGTAACTGAAGCTTTCTTT

clone_size: few
d_call: TRBD2
v_call: TRBV20-1
j_call: TRBJ2-3
cdr3_aa: CSALVVGDRTSGGRDTQYF
cdr3_nt: TGCAGTGCTCTAGTCGTGGGGGACCGGACTAGCGGGGGTAGGGATACGCAGTATTTT